The present T cell receptor (beta chain) was sequenced within a study of CD8+ T cells in alopecia areata. Treatment described: oral pan-JAK inhibitor, 5-10 mg twice daily. Deletions cut 3 bases from V and 2 bases from J, with 11 bases between. This CDR3 region has 14 residues. Germline V gives CDR1 MNHEY, CDR2 SMNVEV (reference sequence). After isolation, RNA underwent reverse transcription to generate cDNA as the sequencing template. Profiling relied on immunoSEQ multiplex PCR, and the TCRdb table lists in-frame clones only, not all of them. The profile covers roughly 200,000 clones, with 35% to 45% appearing a single time and roughly 0.5% taken by the ten largest.

Sequenced here: CD4+ T cells sorted from blood, sampled between weeks 30 and 35, from a patient treated with tofacitinib. This chain uses TRBV27 with TRBJ2-7; D perhaps matches TRBD2 (5 bases). The receptor was isolated from a human donor with alopecia areata. This CDR3 reads CASSFNGVPYEQYF. The CDR3 nucleotides are TGTGCCAGCAGTTTTAACGGGGTACCCTACGAGCAGTACTTC.